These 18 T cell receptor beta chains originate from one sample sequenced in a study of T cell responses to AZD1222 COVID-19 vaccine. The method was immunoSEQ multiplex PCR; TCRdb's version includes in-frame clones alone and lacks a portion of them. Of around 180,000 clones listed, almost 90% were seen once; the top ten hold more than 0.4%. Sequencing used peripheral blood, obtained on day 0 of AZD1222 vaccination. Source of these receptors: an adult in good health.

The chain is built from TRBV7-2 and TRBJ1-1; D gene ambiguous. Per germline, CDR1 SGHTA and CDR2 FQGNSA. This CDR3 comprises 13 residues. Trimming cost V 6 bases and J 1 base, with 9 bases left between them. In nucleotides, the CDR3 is TGTGCCAGCAGTTCAACCTGGAACACTGAAGCTTTCTTT. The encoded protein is CASSSTWNTEAFF.

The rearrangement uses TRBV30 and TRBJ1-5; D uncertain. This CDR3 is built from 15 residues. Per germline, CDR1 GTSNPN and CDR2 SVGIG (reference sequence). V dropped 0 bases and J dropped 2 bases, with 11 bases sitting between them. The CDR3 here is CAWSVGFRGNQPQHF. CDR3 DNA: TGTGCCTGGAGTGTAGGCTTTAGAGGCAATCAGCCCCAGCATTTT.

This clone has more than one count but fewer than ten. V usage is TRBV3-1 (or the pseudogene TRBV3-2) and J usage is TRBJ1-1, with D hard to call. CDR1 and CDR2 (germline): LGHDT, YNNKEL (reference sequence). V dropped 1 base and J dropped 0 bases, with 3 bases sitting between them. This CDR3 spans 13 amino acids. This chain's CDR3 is CASSQGMNTEAFF. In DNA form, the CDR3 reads TGTGCCAGCAGCCAAGGGATGAACACTGAAGCTTTCTTT.

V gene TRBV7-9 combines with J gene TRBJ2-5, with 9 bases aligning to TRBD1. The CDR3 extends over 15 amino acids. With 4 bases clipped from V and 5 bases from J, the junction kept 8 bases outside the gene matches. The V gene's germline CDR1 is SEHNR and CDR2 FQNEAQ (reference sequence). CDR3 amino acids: CASSWGGQGLETQYF. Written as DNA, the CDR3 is TGTGCCAGCAGCTGGGGGGGACAGGGTCTGGAGACCCAGTACTTC.

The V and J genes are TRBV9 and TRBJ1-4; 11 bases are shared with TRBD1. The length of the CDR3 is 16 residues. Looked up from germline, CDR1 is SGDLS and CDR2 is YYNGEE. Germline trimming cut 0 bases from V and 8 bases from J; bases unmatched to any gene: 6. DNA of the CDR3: TGTGCCAGCAGCGTAGCCGGACAGGGGGCACAAGAAAAACTGTTTTTT. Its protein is CASSVAGQGAQEKLFF.

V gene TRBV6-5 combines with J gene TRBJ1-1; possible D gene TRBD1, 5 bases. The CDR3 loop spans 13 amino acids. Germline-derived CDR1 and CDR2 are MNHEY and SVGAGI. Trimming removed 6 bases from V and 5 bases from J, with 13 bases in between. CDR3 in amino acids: CASSGGRDTEAFF. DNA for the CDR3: TGTGCCAGCAGCGGGGGGAGGGATACTGAAGCTTTCTTT.

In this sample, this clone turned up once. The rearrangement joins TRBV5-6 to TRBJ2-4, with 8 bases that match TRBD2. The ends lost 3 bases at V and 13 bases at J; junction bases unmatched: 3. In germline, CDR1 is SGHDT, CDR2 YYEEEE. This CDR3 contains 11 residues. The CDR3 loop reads CASSSGGRQYF. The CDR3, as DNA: TGTGCCAGCAGCTCGGGAGGGAGACAGTACTTC.

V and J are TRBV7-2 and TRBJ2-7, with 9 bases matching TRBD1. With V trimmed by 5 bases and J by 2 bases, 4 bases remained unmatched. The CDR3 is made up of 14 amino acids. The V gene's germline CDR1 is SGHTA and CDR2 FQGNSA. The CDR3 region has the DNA TGTGCCAGCAGCGAGGGACAGGGAGCCTACGAGCAGTACTTC. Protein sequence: CASSEGQGAYEQYF.

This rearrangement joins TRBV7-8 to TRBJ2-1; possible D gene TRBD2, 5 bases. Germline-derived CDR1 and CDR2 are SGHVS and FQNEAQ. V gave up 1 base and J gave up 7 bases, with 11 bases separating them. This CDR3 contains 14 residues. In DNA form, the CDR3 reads TGTGCCAGCAGCTTAGTCGAGGGAACTAATGAGCAGTTCTTC. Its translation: CASSLVEGTNEQFF.

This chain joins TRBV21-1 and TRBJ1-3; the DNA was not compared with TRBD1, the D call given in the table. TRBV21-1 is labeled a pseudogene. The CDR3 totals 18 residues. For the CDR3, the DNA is TGTGCCAGCAGCAAAGTCGATTTCGGACACCGCTCTGGAAACACCATATATTTT. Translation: CASSKVDFGHRSGNTIYF.

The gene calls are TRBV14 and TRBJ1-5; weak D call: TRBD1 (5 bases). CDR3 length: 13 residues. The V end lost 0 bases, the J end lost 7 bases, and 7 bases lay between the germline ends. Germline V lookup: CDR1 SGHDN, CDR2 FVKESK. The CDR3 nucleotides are TGTGCCAGCAGCCAAGACGGGGGACAGCCCCAGCATTTT. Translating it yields CASSQDGGQPQHF.

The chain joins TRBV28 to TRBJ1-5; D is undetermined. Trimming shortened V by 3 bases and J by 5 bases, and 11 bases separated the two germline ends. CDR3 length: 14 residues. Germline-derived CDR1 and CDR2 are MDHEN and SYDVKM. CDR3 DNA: TGTGCCAGCAGTTTTGGACTAACTCATCAGCCCCAGCATTTT. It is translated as CASSFGLTHQPQHF.

The CDR3 DNA sequence: TGTGCCAGCAGCTTGGGGTTGCTGGGATATAATGAAAAACTGTTTTTT. This sequence encodes CASSLGLLGYNEKLFF. The rearrangement links TRBV5-6 to TRBJ1-4; D gene uncertain. Germline values: CDR1 SGHDT, CDR2 YYEEEE. The V gene lost 0 bases and the J gene lost 4 bases, with 13 bases spanning the gap. The CDR3 loop spans 16 amino acids.

The CDR3 region is CASSYSGVDTDTQYF. CDR3 in DNA: TGTGCCAGCAGCTATAGCGGGGTAGACACAGATACGCAGTATTTT. The gene calls are TRBV11-3 and TRBJ2-3; 8 bases are shared with TRBD2. The CDR3 is 15 residues long. CDR1 SGHNT and CDR2 YENEEA come from the germline V gene. Trimming cost V 4 bases and J 2 bases; bases outside gene matches: 5.

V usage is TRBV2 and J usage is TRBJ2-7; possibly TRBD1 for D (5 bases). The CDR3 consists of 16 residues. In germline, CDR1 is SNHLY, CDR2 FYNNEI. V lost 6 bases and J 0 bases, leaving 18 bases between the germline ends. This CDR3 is CASRVGNRPTSYEQYF. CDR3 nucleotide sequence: TGTGCCAGCAGAGTAGGGAACAGGCCCACCTCCTACGAGCAGTACTTC.

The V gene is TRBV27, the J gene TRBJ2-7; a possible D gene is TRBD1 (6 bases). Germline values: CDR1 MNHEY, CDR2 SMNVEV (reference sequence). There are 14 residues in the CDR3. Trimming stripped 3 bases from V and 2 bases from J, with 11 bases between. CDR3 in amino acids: CASSFAAGAYEQYF. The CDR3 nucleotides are TGTGCCAGCAGTTTTGCGGCAGGGGCCTACGAGCAGTACTTC.

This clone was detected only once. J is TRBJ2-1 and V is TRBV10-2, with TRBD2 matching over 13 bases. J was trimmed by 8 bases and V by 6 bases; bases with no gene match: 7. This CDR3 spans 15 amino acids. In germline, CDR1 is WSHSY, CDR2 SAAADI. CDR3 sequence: CASRTGLAGVDEQFF. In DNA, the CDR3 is TGCGCCAGCAGGACCGGACTAGCGGGGGTTGATGAGCAGTTCTTC.

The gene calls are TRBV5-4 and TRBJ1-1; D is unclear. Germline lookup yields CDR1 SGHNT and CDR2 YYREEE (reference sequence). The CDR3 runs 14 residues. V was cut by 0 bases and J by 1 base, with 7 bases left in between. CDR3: CASSLARTNTEAFF. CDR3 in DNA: TGTGCCAGCAGCTTGGCCCGCACGAACACTGAAGCTTTCTTT. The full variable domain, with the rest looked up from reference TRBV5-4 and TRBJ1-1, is ETGVTQSPTHLIKTRGQQVTLRCSSQSGHNTVSWYQQALGQGPQFIFQYYREEENGRGNFPPRFSGLQFPNYSSELNVNALELDDSALYLCASSLARTNTEAFFGQGTRLTVV.